The clone carrying this TCR beta chain was picked up many times. The data are from a study of T cells in Graves' hyperthyroidism and ophthalmopathy. TCR beta CDR3 regions were amplified from RNA. The HTBI primer set drove a first-round RT-PCR of the TCR CDR3. TCRdb re-derived calls from the multiplex PCR reads in MiXCR, one entry per CDR3 protein. This table holds around 480,000 distinct CDR3 sequences, roughly 14% found once. Diagnosing involved the use of clinical symptoms, serum thyroxine and TRAb, thyroid ultrasound and orbital computed tomography. V dropped 1 base and J dropped 5; count of bases not matched to a gene: 7. There are 16 residues in the CDR3. The germline gives CDR1 LGHDT, CDR2 YNNKEL (reference sequence).

The receptor was derived from a woman between 18 and 29 years old with Graves' hyperthyroidism. The source material was blood. The rearrangement links TRBV3-1 to TRBJ2-3, with 9 nucleotides matching TRBD2. Here the CDR3 reads CASSQVGGRAIDTQYF. CDR3 nucleotides: TGTGCCAGCAGCCAAGTTGGCGGGAGGGCCATAGATACGCAGTATTTT.